Listed here are 27 T cell receptor beta chains from one sample, sequenced in a study of blood T cell repertoires in COVID-19. Data came from immunoSEQ multiplex PCR; TCRdb stores just in-frame clones and leaves some out. The sample includes 140,000 to 150,000 clones, more than 70% seen only once; the top ten take more than 4%. Sequenced sample: peripheral blood. These receptors were obtained from a woman in her forties or fifties with acute or convalescent COVID-19.

The chain joins TRBV18 to TRBJ2-7, with 10 bases identical to TRBD1. CDR1 is KGHSH, CDR2 LQKENI, per germline. V dropped 1 base and J dropped 3; count of bases not matched to a gene: 3. The CDR3 totals 15 residues. This chain's CDR3 is CASSPRGTGDYEQYF. DNA of the CDR3: TGTGCCAGCTCACCACGTGGGACAGGGGACTACGAGCAGTACTTC.

The rearrangement joins TRBV6-4 to TRBJ1-6, with 9 bases aligning to TRBD1. Germline V CDR1 and CDR2: MRHNA, SNTAGT. The ends lost 5 bases at V and 10 bases at J; junction bases unmatched: 9. This CDR3 region has 15 residues. CDR3: CASSQAGTGHSPLHF. For the CDR3, the DNA is TGTGCCAGCAGTCAAGCCGGGACAGGGCACTCACCCCTCCACTTT.

The rearrangement joins TRBV6-5 to TRBJ2-1, with TRBD1 as a possible D gene (6 bases). The CDR3 has 15 residues. Trimming removed 6 bases at V and 4 bases at J, with 16 bases between. CDR1 is MNHEY, CDR2 SVGAGI, per germline. DNA of the CDR3: TGTGCCAGCAGCGCGCCAAGGACAGCTTACAATGAGCAGTTCTTC. This encodes CASSAPRTAYNEQFF.

The rearrangement links TRBV12-3 or TRBV12-4 to TRBJ1-5, with D tentatively TRBD1 (6 bases). The V gene lost 11 bases and the J gene lost 6 bases, with 14 bases spanning the gap. The CDR3 has 12 amino acids. The CDR3 protein is CAAGGLGQPQHF. CDR3 DNA sequence: TGTGCCGCGGGGGGGCTCGGTCAGCCCCAGCATTTT.

This clone was observed a few times. This chain uses TRBV5-8 with TRBJ1-1, with 7 bases aligning to TRBD1. Germline assignment: CDR1 SGHTS and CDR2 YDEGEE. This CDR3 is built from 13 residues. V shed 4 bases and J 8 bases; nucleotides not matched to a gene: 8. In DNA form, the CDR3 reads TGTGCCAGCAGCCCATCAAACAGGGGCGAAGCTTTCTTT. Translating it yields CASSPSNRGEAFF.

The chain carries TRBV3-1 (or the pseudogene TRBV3-2) and TRBJ1-1; 7 nucleotides agree with TRBD1. The germline V gene has CDR1 LGHDT and CDR2 YNNKEL (reference sequence). Germline trimming cut 6 bases from V and 5 bases from J; bases unmatched to any gene: 12. The CDR3 contains 15 residues. In DNA form, the CDR3 reads TGTGCCAGCAGGCCCCGATCACAGGGGAGGACTGAAGCTTTCTTT. Translating gives CASRPRSQGRTEAFF.

The chain recombines TRBV6-5 with TRBJ1-3; no clear D gene. The CDR3 runs 15 residues. Per the germline V gene, CDR1 is MNHEY and CDR2 is SVGAGI. The V end was cut by 7 bases, the J end by 3 bases, with 16 bases between. CDR3 amino acids: CASTSESYGGNTIYF. In DNA, the CDR3 is TGTGCCAGCACGTCGGAGTCCTACGGTGGAAACACCATATATTTT.

The V and J genes are TRBV7-9 and TRBJ1-5; no definite D call. Germline loops: CDR1 SEHNR, CDR2 FQNEAQ (reference sequence). V lost 11 bases to trimming and J lost 7 bases, with 12 bases between them. CDR3 length: 11 residues. This chain's CDR3 is CAVGREQPQHF. In DNA, the CDR3 is TGTGCCGTCGGGAGGGAACAGCCCCAGCATTTT.

V usage is TRBV30 and J usage is TRBJ1-2; maybe TRBD1 (5 bases). The CDR3 contains 12 residues. V lost 5 bases and J 3 bases, leaving 10 bases between the germline ends. The V gene's germline CDR1 is GTSNPN and CDR2 SVGIG (reference sequence). This CDR3 reads CAWGGADYGYTF. In nucleotides, the CDR3 is TGTGCCTGGGGAGGGGCTGACTATGGCTACACCTTC.

The chain recombines TRBV10-3 with TRBJ2-7, with D perhaps TRBD1 (6 bases). With 0 bases removed from V and 0 bases from J, the gap between germline ends came to 6 bases. This CDR3 has 14 amino acids. CDR1 and CDR2 from the germline V gene are ENHRY and SYGVKD. For the CDR3, the DNA is TGTGCCATCAGTGAGTCGGACAGCTCCTACGAGCAGTACTTC. It codes for CAISESDSSYEQYF.

J is TRBJ2-2 and V is TRBV7-6, with D uncertain. The germline CDR1 and CDR2 sequences are SGHVS and FNYEAQ. The CDR3 runs 16 residues. Trimming pared 5 bases from V and 1 base from J, leaving 14 bases between. CDR3 amino acids: CASSLGNGLNTGELFF. CDR3 DNA sequence: TGTGCCAGCAGCCTAGGAAACGGTTTGAACACCGGGGAGCTGTTTTTT.

The table lists this clone with a count of one. V is TRBV7-2 and J is TRBJ2-1; D uncertain. Trimming left V 5 bases short and J 0 bases short, with 8 bases between. The V gene's germline CDR1 is SGHTA and CDR2 FQGNSA. The length of the CDR3 is 14 residues. DNA for the CDR3: TGTGCCAGCAGCCAGAGGAGCTCCTACAATGAGCAGTTCTTC. Residues: CASSQRSSYNEQFF. The variable domain in full, completed from reference TRBV7-2 and TRBJ2-1, reads GAGVSQSPSNKVTEKGKDVELRCDPISGHTALYWYRQSLGQGLEFLIYFQGNSAPDKSGLPSDRFSAERTGGSVSTLTIQRTQQEDSAVYLCASSQRSSYNEQFFGPGTRLTVL.

Comments on this clone: An end of the junction does not agree with germline; a read error may underlie this. The rearrangement links TRBV5-4 to TRBJ2-7, with 7 bases that match TRBD1. The germline gives CDR1 SGHNT, CDR2 YYREEE (reference sequence). The CDR3 consists of 14 residues. The CDR3 coding sequence is TGTGCCAGCAGCTCTTGGGACAGTTCCTCCGAGCAGTACTTC. It codes for CASSSWDSSSEQYF.

The chain links TRBV7-9 to TRBJ2-5, with a possible D match to TRBD1 (5 bases). Per the germline V gene, CDR1 is SEHNR and CDR2 is FQNEAQ (reference sequence). The CDR3 length is 13 residues. Trimming cost V 1 base and J 5 bases, with 8 bases left between them. CDR3 residues: CASSLGQRETQYF. The CDR3, as DNA: TGTGCCAGCAGCTTAGGACAGAGGGAGACCCAGTACTTC.

This chain uses TRBV29-1 with TRBJ2-1; 8 bases line up with TRBD2. This CDR3 contains 13 residues. V shed 7 bases, J shed 1 base, and the junction held 3 bases outside the gene matches. Germline CDR1 SQVTM, CDR2 ANQGSEA. The CDR3 DNA sequence: TGCAGCGATTCGGGGGGGTCCTACAATGAGCAGTTCTTC. Amino acids: CSDSGGSYNEQFF.

The chain carries TRBV4-1 and TRBJ1-5; D is undetermined. The CDR3 contains 15 residues. Germline CDR1 and CDR2: MGHRA and YSYEKL. Trimming cost V 0 bases and J 0 bases, with 6 bases left between them. Here the CDR3 DNA reads TGCGCCAGCAGCCAAGAATCAGGTAGCAATCAGCCCCAGCATTTT. Translating it yields CASSQESGSNQPQHF.

CDR3 amino acids: CASPVVTGEKLFF. DNA for the CDR3: TGTGCCTCACCGGTGGTGACGGGTGAAAAACTGTTTTTT. The chain employs TRBV30 and TRBJ1-4; D call uncertain. With 7 bases removed from V and 7 bases from J, the gap between germline ends came to 16 bases. This CDR3 comprises 13 residues. CDR1 is GTSNPN, CDR2 SVGIG, per germline (reference sequence). Using reference TRBV30 and TRBJ1-4 for the parts outside the CDR3, the full variable domain is SQTIHQWPATLVQPVGSPLSLECTVEGTSNPNLYWYRQAAGRGLQLLFYSVGIGQISSEVPQNLSASRPQDRQFILSSKKLLLSDSGFYLCASPVVTGEKLFFGSGTQLSVL.

The J gene is TRBJ2-5, the V gene TRBV7-7; D is uncertain. The V and J ends lost 5 bases and 0 bases respectively, with 10 bases between them. The CDR3 totals 14 residues. Germline V CDR1 and CDR2: SSHAT, FNYEAQ (reference sequence). The CDR3 spells CASSVVADQETQYF. The CDR3 region has the DNA TGTGCCAGCAGCGTAGTGGCCGACCAAGAGACCCAGTACTTC.

This clone is termed medium-sized. J is TRBJ2-3 and V is TRBV4-3; 10 bases align to TRBD2. The CDR3 runs 17 residues. Trimming removed 2 bases from V and 1 base from J; junction bases left unmatched: 6. Germline V gene sequence: CDR1 LGHNA, CDR2 YSLEER. CDR3 region: CASSQWVGTSGTDTQYF. Here the CDR3 DNA reads TGCGCCAGCAGCCAATGGGTCGGGACTAGCGGCACAGATACGCAGTATTTT.

V and J are TRBV5-1 and TRBJ1-6; TRBD1 matches 7 bases. Germline loops: CDR1 SGHRS, CDR2 YFSETQ. The CDR3 totals 17 residues. The V segment lost 4 bases and the J segment 5 bases; nucleotides outside the gene matches: 12. The CDR3 reads CASSPGQVVGDNSPLHF. In nucleotides, the CDR3 is TGCGCCAGCAGCCCTGGACAGGTTGTTGGAGATAATTCACCCCTCCACTTT. The whole variable domain, remainder taken from reference TRBV5-1 and TRBJ1-6, is KAGVTQTPRYLIKTRGQQVTLSCSPISGHRSVSWYQQTPGQGLQFLFEYFSETQRNKGNFPGRFSGRQFSNSRSEMNVSTLELGDSALYLCASSPGQVVGDNSPLHFGNGTRLTVT.

The V call is TRBV24-1, the J call TRBJ2-2; D remains unclear. With 5 bases removed from V and 1 base from J, the gap between germline ends came to 19 bases. The CDR3 loop spans 18 amino acids. Germline CDR1 reads KGHDR; CDR2 reads SFDVKD. The CDR3 region is CATSATDTKLGNTGELFF. In nucleotides, the CDR3 is TGTGCCACCAGTGCAACAGACACCAAACTTGGGAACACCGGGGAGCTGTTTTTT.

The chain is built from TRBV30 and TRBJ2-2, with D unresolved. This CDR3 contains 12 residues. Germline CDR1 and CDR2: GTSNPN and SVGIG (reference sequence). V lost 0 bases, J lost 7 bases, and 6 bases lay in between. The CDR3 sequence is CAWSVRGGELFF. The CDR3 DNA reads as TGTGCCTGGAGTGTACGCGGCGGGGAGCTGTTTTTT.

The CDR3 loop reads CASSLRGDRAGSPLHF. CDR3 nucleotide sequence: TGTGCCAGCAGTTTACGCGGGGACAGGGCGGGTTCACCCCTCCACTTT. The chain combines TRBV27 with TRBJ1-6, with 9 positions matching TRBD1. The length of the CDR3 is 16 residues. Per germline, CDR1 MNHEY and CDR2 SMNVEV (reference sequence). The J segment lost 9 bases and the V segment lost 2 bases, leaving 8 bases of the junction unmatched.

This chain links TRBV7-9 with TRBJ1-4; D not certain. CDR3 length: 13 amino acids. Trimming removed 3 bases from V and 5 bases from J, with 7 bases in between. CDR1 and CDR2 from the germline V gene are SEHNR and FQNEAQ (reference sequence). In DNA form, the CDR3 reads TGTGCCAGCAGCTTTCTAGAGAATGAAAAACTGTTTTTT. It is translated as CASSFLENEKLFF.

This chain links TRBV7-2 with TRBJ1-6; the D is unclear. The CDR3 totals 14 residues. Per the germline V gene, CDR1 is SGHTA and CDR2 is FQGNSA. With 5 bases removed from V and 10 bases from J, the gap between germline ends came to 15 bases. The chain's CDR3 is CASSPLEGRSPLHF. CDR3 coding DNA: TGTGCCAGCAGCCCACTCGAGGGTAGGTCACCCCTCCACTTT.

This chain joins TRBV4-2 and TRBJ2-7; 7 bases fit TRBD1. The CDR3 sequence is 11 residues long. Germline CDR1 reads LGHNA; CDR2 reads YNFKEQ. The trim removed 6 bases at V and 11 bases at J, leaving 7 bases unmatched. CDR3 coding DNA: TGTGCCAGCAGGGGAGACAGGGTTAAGTACTTC. Translated, it gives CASRGDRVKYF.

The chain uses TRBV12-3 or TRBV12-4 and TRBJ1-5, with 9 bases that match TRBD1. The junction had 12 bases not matched to a gene; V was cut back by 5 bases and J by 16 bases. This CDR3 comprises 13 residues. CDR3 bases: TGTGCCAGCAGTGCCTCCACGGGACAGGGAATACATTTT. This gives the protein CASSASTGQGIHF.